Below are 27 T cell receptor beta chains sequenced from a single sample in a study of vaccination and CD4 T cells after COVID-19. Treatment of the sample: roughly nine-day PBMC culture with coronavirus spike peptide pools or control peptides (ViraFEST assay). The antigens these receptors bind are not known. Sequenced with the Oncomine TCR Beta short-read assay was DNA taken from cultured CD4+ T cells. TCRdb called the PCR reads again in MiXCR, with one record for every CDR3 protein. Of some 15,000 distinct CDR3 sequences in the sample, just over 55% were seen once. Sample: CD4+ T cells from blood, cultured in vitro. These receptor sequences come from a human donor who had recovered from COVID-19.

The chain has TRBV7-9 and TRBJ1-1, with a tentative D call TRBD1 (5 bases). The CDR3 runs to 12 residues. V lost 5 bases and J lost 7, with 11 bases in between. Germline CDR1 SEHNR, CDR2 FQNEAQ (reference sequence). In DNA form, the CDR3 reads TGTGCCAGCAGCCTGACAGAAATTGAAGCTTTCTTT. Amino acid sequence: CASSLTEIEAFF.

This chain links TRBV2 with TRBJ1-2; D is unresolved. Germline V gene sequence: CDR1 SNHLY, CDR2 FYNNEI. The CDR3 extends over 14 amino acids. The V and J ends lost 9 bases and 6 bases respectively, with 20 bases between them. The DNA of the CDR3 is TGTGCCAGTCTTTCGTTGGTCGGAAGACATGGCTACACCTTC. It translates to CASLSLVGRHGYTF.

The chain uses TRBV6-1 and TRBJ2-2, with 7 bases aligning to TRBD1. From germline, CDR1 is MNHNS and CDR2 SASEGT. The V segment lost 9 bases and the J segment 7 bases; nucleotides outside the gene matches: 11. CDR3 length: 14 amino acids. The CDR3 protein is CASYTGDASGELFF. The CDR3 region has the DNA TGTGCCAGTTATACAGGGGATGCTAGCGGGGAGCTGTTTTTT.

This clonotype was counted a few times. The chain joins TRBV6-4 to TRBJ2-2; TRBD1 agrees at 8 bases. V lost 3 bases and J lost 2; bases outside the gene matches: 2. Germline lookup yields CDR1 MRHNA and CDR2 SNTAGT. CDR3 size: 15 residues. The CDR3 sequence: CASSEGQGNTGELFF. Here the CDR3 DNA reads TGTGCCAGCAGTGAAGGACAGGGAAACACCGGGGAGCTGTTTTTT.

V usage is TRBV6-2 or TRBV6-3 and J usage is TRBJ2-3; D is unclear. V shed 5 bases and J shed 2 bases, with 5 bases lying between them. The CDR3 is 12 residues long. Germline V gives CDR1 MNHEY, CDR2 SVGEGT. The CDR3 nucleotides are TGTGCCAGCAGTCGATTCACAGATACGCAGTATTTT. Its translation: CASSRFTDTQYF.

The rearrangement links TRBV30 to TRBJ1-1; D is possibly TRBD1 (6 bases). V shed 5 bases and J shed 3 bases, with 19 bases lying between them. This CDR3 is built from 15 residues. The germline V gene has CDR1 GTSNPN and CDR2 SVGIG (reference sequence). Here the CDR3 DNA reads TGTGCCTGGCACCCCGAGAGGGGGGCGTACACTGAAGCTTTCTTT. This encodes CAWHPERGAYTEAFF.

The chain couples TRBV28 to TRBJ1-5; 9 bases are a match to TRBD1. Per the germline V gene, CDR1 is MDHEN and CDR2 is SYDVKM. CDR3 length: 15 residues. Losses at the gene ends were 3 bases for V and 3 bases for J; bases not matched to a gene: 3. The DNA for the CDR3 is TGTGCCAGCAGTTTGGGGGACAGGGACAATCAGCCCCAGCATTTT. Translated, it gives CASSLGDRDNQPQHF. Together with reference TRBV28 and TRBJ1-5, the CDR3 gives the full variable domain: DVKVTQSSRYLVKRTGEKVFLECVQDMDHENMFWYRQDPGLGLRLIYFSYDVKMKEKGDIPEGYSVSREKKERFSLILESASTNQTSMYLCASSLGDRDNQPQHFGDGTRLSIL.

The genes are TRBV20-1 and TRBJ2-7; TRBD2 agrees at 7 bases. V dropped 6 bases and J dropped 0; count of bases not matched to a gene: 8. CDR1 DFQATT and CDR2 SNEGSKA come from the germline V gene (reference sequence). The CDR3 length is 14 residues. As DNA, the CDR3 is TGCAGTGCCGGCCAGCGGGGTCTCTCCTACGAGCAGTACTTC. This sequence encodes CSAGQRGLSYEQYF.

This clonotype has a handful of counts. The chain combines TRBV7-2 with TRBJ2-3; unclear D gene. Per germline, CDR1 SGHTA and CDR2 FQGNSA. With 5 bases removed from V and 2 bases from J, the gap between germline ends came to 11 bases. The CDR3 has 14 residues. Here the CDR3 reads CASSRDLTTDTQYF. The CDR3 DNA is TGTGCCAGCAGCCGAGACTTAACCACAGATACGCAGTATTTT.

The chain is built from TRBV12-3 or TRBV12-4 and TRBJ1-5; 7 positions agree with TRBD1. The length of the CDR3 is 19 residues. J gave up 0 bases and V 4 bases, and 15 bases lay outside the gene matches. CDR3 sequence: CASSSRRRGTANSNQPQHF. CDR3 in DNA: TGTGCCAGCAGTTCACGCCGCCGCGGGACAGCTAATAGCAATCAGCCCCAGCATTTT.

The gene calls are TRBV2 and TRBJ1-6, with D perhaps TRBD1 (6 bases). V shed 4 bases and J shed 7 bases, with 8 bases lying between them. Germline V gene sequence: CDR1 SNHLY, CDR2 FYNNEI. This CDR3 is built from 13 residues. CDR3 in amino acids: CASSATGNSPLHF. In DNA form, the CDR3 reads TGTGCCAGCAGTGCTACAGGGAATTCACCCCTCCACTTT.

This clonotype was recorded a few times. The genes are TRBV20-1 and TRBJ1-1, with TRBD1 as a possible D gene (6 bases). The V gene lost 4 bases and the J gene lost 1 base, with 10 bases spanning the gap. The CDR3 contains 13 residues. Germline V gene lookup returns CDR1 DFQATT and CDR2 SNEGSKA (reference sequence). CDR3 residues: CSAIPGQNTEAFF. CDR3 coding DNA: TGCAGTGCTATTCCGGGACAGAACACTGAAGCTTTCTTT.

The chain couples TRBV21-1 to TRBJ2-7; the table's D call, TRBD1, has no DNA check behind it. TRBV21-1 counts as a pseudogene. The CDR3 totals 18 residues. The DNA for the CDR3 is TGTGCCAGCGAGAAAACGATCTTCCGGGACAGGGGATACTACGAGCAGTACTTC. It codes for CASEKTIFRDRGYYEQYF.

The rearrangement links TRBV19 to TRBJ1-2, with TRBD1 identical over 8 bases. CDR3 length: 13 amino acids. Germline V CDR1 and CDR2: LNHDA, SQIVND (reference sequence). With V trimmed by 6 bases and J by 5 bases, 5 bases remained unmatched. The CDR3 spells CASRPTGEYGYTF. The CDR3 bases are TGTGCCAGTAGACCGACAGGGGAATATGGCTACACCTTC.

This chain links TRBV20-1 with TRBJ1-5; D perhaps matches TRBD1 (5 bases). CDR3 length equals 17 residues. Germline CDR1 DFQATT, CDR2 SNEGSKA (reference sequence). With 4 bases removed from V and 2 bases from J, the gap between germline ends came to 21 bases. The CDR3 DNA is TGCAGTGCTACCAGGCTGGGGGAGAGGTATGGCAATCAGCCCCAGCATTTT. Translating gives CSATRLGERYGNQPQHF.

In its sample, this clonotype was seen a few times. The V gene is TRBV20-1, the J gene TRBJ1-1; D is undetermined. The CDR3 contains 15 residues. The V gene's germline CDR1 is DFQATT and CDR2 SNEGSKA (reference sequence). With 3 bases removed from V and 1 base from J, the gap between germline ends came to 15 bases. CDR3 residues: CSASLALIGNTEAFF. The DNA of the CDR3 is TGCAGTGCTAGTTTAGCTTTGATTGGGAACACTGAAGCTTTCTTT.

The rearrangement links TRBV7-8 to TRBJ2-1; 7 positions agree with TRBD2. Germline assignment: CDR1 SGHVS and CDR2 FQNEAQ. V was pared by 5 bases and J by 3 bases, with 7 bases of the junction left unmatched. The CDR3 is 15 amino acids. The DNA of the CDR3 is TGTGCCAGCAGCCGGAGGGAGGGCCTCTACAATGAGCAGTTCTTC. Its translation: CASSRREGLYNEQFF.

V is TRBV12-3 or TRBV12-4 and J is TRBJ2-2, with 11 bases identical to TRBD2. The trim removed 6 bases at V and 1 base at J, leaving 10 bases unmatched. CDR3 length equals 18 residues. The CDR3 protein is CASRILAGGPKNTGELFF. As DNA, the CDR3 is TGTGCCAGCAGGATTTTAGCGGGAGGGCCTAAGAACACCGGGGAGCTGTTTTTT.

The CDR3 DNA is TGCAGCGTTAGCTTCGGGGGCACCGGGGAGCTGTTTTTT. Residues: CSVSFGGTGELFF. V usage is TRBV29-1 and J usage is TRBJ2-2; maybe TRBD2 (6 bases). V was trimmed by 5 bases and J by 4 bases, leaving 11 bases between them. This CDR3 region has 13 residues. Germline lookup yields CDR1 SQVTM and CDR2 ANQGSEA.

V and J are TRBV18 and TRBJ2-7; TRBD1 matches 8 bases. The CDR3 loop spans 14 amino acids. The J segment lost 1 base and the V segment lost 4 bases, leaving 3 bases of the junction unmatched. Germline CDR1 and CDR2: KGHSH and LQKENI. DNA of the CDR3: TGTGCCAGCTCACGGGACAGGAGGTCCTACGAGCAGTACTTC. It yields the protein CASSRDRRSYEQYF. Full variable domain (missing parts from reference TRBV18 and TRBJ2-7): NAGVMQNPRHLVRRRGQEARLRCSPMKGHSHVYWYRQLPEEGLKFMVYLQKENIIDESGMPKERFSAEFPKEGPSILRIQQVVRGDSAAYFCASSRDRRSYEQYFGPGTRLTVT.

The chain links TRBV2 to TRBJ1-1, with TRBD1 matching over 11 bases. Germline trimming cut 3 bases from V and 6 bases from J; bases unmatched to any gene: 9. CDR1 and CDR2 (germline): SNHLY, FYNNEI. The CDR3 loop spans 16 amino acids. The CDR3 loop reads CASSDRGQGVFAEAFF. Written as DNA, the CDR3 is TGTGCCAGCAGTGATAGGGGACAGGGGGTTTTCGCTGAAGCTTTCTTT. The whole variable domain, remainder taken from reference TRBV2 and TRBJ1-1, is EPEVTQTPSHQVTQMGQEVILRCVPISNHLYFYWYRQILGQKVEFLVSFYNNEISEKSEIFDDQFSVERPDGSNFTLKIRSTKLEDSAMYFCASSDRGQGVFAEAFFGQGTRLTVV.

The genes are TRBV7-8 and TRBJ1-5; D gene unclear. This CDR3 region has 12 residues. Looked up from germline, CDR1 is SGHVS and CDR2 is FQNEAQ. Trimming cost V 4 bases and J 7 bases, with 8 bases left between them. The CDR3 bases are TGTGCCAGCAGCTCCCTTAACCAGCCCCAGCATTTT. Residues: CASSSLNQPQHF.

This clonotype is a singleton in its sample. V usage is TRBV20-1 and J usage is TRBJ2-1; TRBD2 matches 15 bases. The trim removed 0 bases at V and 2 bases at J, leaving 5 bases unmatched. The CDR3 is 18 residues long. Germline CDR1 reads DFQATT; CDR2 reads SNEGSKA (reference sequence). CDR3 protein: CSARDRTSGRGPYNEQFF. As DNA, the CDR3 is TGCAGTGCTAGAGATAGGACTAGCGGGAGGGGCCCCTACAATGAGCAGTTCTTC.

The rearrangement links TRBV6-2 or TRBV6-3 to TRBJ2-7; TRBD2 agrees at 9 bases. V dropped 6 bases and J dropped 2; count of bases not matched to a gene: 8. Germline V gene data show CDR1 as MNHEY and CDR2 as SVGEGT. The CDR3 consists of 15 residues. CDR3: CASRTGTSWPYEQYF. As DNA, the CDR3 is TGTGCCAGCAGAACTGGGACTAGCTGGCCCTACGAGCAGTACTTC.

The V gene is TRBV7-2, the J gene TRBJ1-2; no firm D call. Germline CDR1 SGHTA, CDR2 FQGNSA. The V end lost 3 bases, the J end lost 4 bases, and 3 bases lay between the germline ends. CDR3 length: 11 residues. For the CDR3, the DNA is TGTGCCAGCAGCTTTGGCTATGGCTACACCTTC. Its protein product is CASSFGYGYTF.

The DNA for the CDR3 is TGTGCCAGCAGCTCGTCCGGACAGGGCCTCTACGAGCAGTACTTC. Protein: CASSSSGQGLYEQYF. This chain links TRBV7-9 with TRBJ2-7; 8 nucleotides align to TRBD1. The CDR3 runs 15 residues. Germline CDR1 is SEHNR and CDR2 is FQNEAQ (reference sequence). The trim removed 4 bases at V and 3 bases at J, leaving 8 bases unmatched. Together with reference TRBV7-9 and TRBJ2-7, the CDR3 gives the full variable domain: DTGVSQNPRHKITKRGQNVTFRCDPISEHNRLYWYRQTLGQGPEFLTYFQNEAQLEKSRLLSDRFSAERPKGSFSTLEIQRTEQGDSAMYLCASSSSGQGLYEQYFGPGTRLTVT.

The chain employs TRBV28 and TRBJ1-2; no definite D call. The CDR3 has 12 residues. Germline lookup yields CDR1 MDHEN and CDR2 SYDVKM. Deletions cut 5 bases from V and 5 bases from J, with 9 bases between. The CDR3 sequence: CASSPTGYGYTF. CDR3 bases: TGTGCCAGCAGTCCCACGGGATATGGCTACACCTTC.